Listed below are T cell receptor beta chains from one sample, sequenced in a study of HIV-infected patients and healthy controls. TCRdb analysed the 5' RACE reads with MiXCR anew, one entry per CDR3 protein. The sample shows around 18,000 distinct CDR3 sequences, 15% to 20% of them seen only once. The sequencing sample was made of CD8+ T cells from blood. The source is a human donor in good health. The CDR3 runs from the conserved cysteine through the conserved F or W. The order of the fields is J gene, V gene, D gene, clone size, CDR3 DNA, CDR3 protein. D genes are given only for firm matches. Rows may omit the clone size; those that give it use once, few, many or a size class.

TRBJ1-6 TRBV15 NA NA TGTGCCACCAGCAGAGATTGGCCGGGTGATAATTCACCCCTCCACTTT CATSRDWPGDNSPLHF
TRBJ2-5 TRBV7-9 TRBD2 NA TGTGCCAGCAGCTTCAGGTCTAGCGGGGAAGAGACCCAGTACTTC CASSFRSSGEETQYF
TRBJ2-7 TRBV7-2 TRBD2 many TGTGCCAGCAGCTTTGGTGGGGCTTCGGGAGGCATCTCCTACGAGCAGTACTTC CASSFGGASGGISYEQYF
TRBJ2-3 TRBV6-6 TRBD2 NA TGTGCCAGCGTCGCCCGGTGGAGCGGGGGGAACACAGATACGCAGTATTTT CASVARWSGGNTDTQYF
TRBJ2-6 TRBV10-2 NA NA TGCGCCAGCAGTGAGTCGTATCAGACAGGGGCCAACGTCCTGACTTTC CASSESYQTGANVLTF
TRBJ1-1 TRBV6-2/TRBV6-3 NA many TGTGCCAGCAGTTACTCGGAGGGGTGGTCAGGAGAGGGTTTCAGCACTGAAGCTTTCTTT CASSYSEGWSGEGFSTEAFF
TRBJ2-2 TRBV12-3/TRBV12-4 NA many TGTGCCAGCATCCCTGGAACCGGGGAGCTGTTTTTT CASIPGTGELFF
TRBJ2-3 TRBV4-2 NA medium-sized TGTGCCAGCAGCCGGAGGGCGGAACCCACAGATACGCAGTATTTT CASSRRAEPTDTQYF
TRBJ1-5 TRBV2 NA many TGTGCCAGCACGGGGGGGCATTATAGCAATCAGCCCCAGCATTTT CASTGGHYSNQPQHF
TRBJ1-5 TRBV21-1 NA few TGTGCCAGCAGCGGACAACAGGGAAACAATCAGCCCCAGCATTTT CASSGQQGNNQPQHF
TRBJ2-7 TRBV27 NA many TGTGCCAGCAGCTTTGAGGGTTCCTGGACCGCTAGCGAGCAGTACTTC CASSFEGSWTASEQYF
TRBJ2-1 TRBV30 TRBD1 many TGTGCCTGGACCCGGGACAGGGAGGGCAATGAGCAGTTCTTC CAWTRDREGNEQFF
TRBJ2-5 TRBV6-5 TRBD2 few TGTGCCAGCAGCTCCCGCGGGGGGTCGTACCAAGAGACCCAGTACTTC CASSSRGGSYQETQYF
TRBJ2-7 TRBV27 NA many TGTGCCAGCAGTTTCTCAGGGGCGGCGGAAGAGCAGTACTTC CASSFSGAAEEQYF
TRBJ1-3 TRBV4-3 TRBD1 many TGCGCCAGCAGTGCCCGGGACAGCGATGGAAACACCATATATTTT CASSARDSDGNTIYF
TRBJ1-5 TRBV19 TRBD1 NA TGTGCCAGTAGTACCGGACAGGGGGCTGTTCAGCCCCAGCATTTT CASSTGQGAVQPQHF
TRBJ2-1 TRBV7-6 NA few TGTGCCAGCAGCTTAGGGCAGGGTTGGCCAAATGAGCAGTTCTTC CASSLGQGWPNEQFF
TRBJ1-5 TRBV28 NA NA TGTGCCAGCAGCCCCATCTTCAGGTTCAATCAGCCCCAGCATTTT CASSPIFRFNQPQHF
TRBJ2-1 TRBV6-2/TRBV6-3 NA many TGTGCCAGCAGTTACTCGTTTCCGGGCGTCGGTAGCTCCTACAATGAGCAGTTCTTC CASSYSFPGVGSSYNEQFF
TRBJ2-3 TRBV9 TRBD2 NA TGTGCCAGCAGCGTAGAGGGGACTAGCGGGGGGAGCACAGATACGCAGTATTTT CASSVEGTSGGSTDTQYF
TRBJ2-7 TRBV28 NA NA TGTGCCAGCAGCCCATTCCTGACAGGAACCTACGAGCAGTACTTC CASSPFLTGTYEQYF
TRBJ2-3 TRBV7-9 NA many TGTGCCAGCAGCTTGCAGGTTTGGGATACGCAGTATTTT CASSLQVWDTQYF
TRBJ2-1 TRBV25-1 NA NA TGTGCCAGCAGTGCCCAGGACGGCAACTACAATGAGCAGTTCTTC CASSAQDGNYNEQFF
TRBJ2-2 TRBV10-2 NA once TGCGCCAGCAGCCCGTCGCCTACCGGGGAGCTGTTTTTT CASSPSPTGELFF
TRBJ2-7 TRBV5-5 TRBD1 many TGTGCCAGCAGCTTTCCGGGACAGAACTACGAGCAGTACTTC CASSFPGQNYEQYF
TRBJ1-2 TRBV4-3 TRBD1 few TGCGCCAGCAGCCAAGTCTACAGGGGGCTTACCTATGGCTACACCTTC CASSQVYRGLTYGYTF
TRBJ2-1 TRBV20-1 TRBD2 many TGCAGTGCTAGTCTGAGCGGGAGCCTTATCGCGGAGCAGTTCTTC CSASLSGSLIAEQFF
TRBJ2-6 TRBV6-1 NA NA TGTGCCAGCAGTGAACAGCCCTCTGGGGCCAACGTCCTGACTTTC CASSEQPSGANVLTF
TRBJ1-5 TRBV12-3/TRBV12-4 NA NA TGTGCCAGCAGTTTCGCCCTCAATCAGCCCCAGCATTTT CASSFALNQPQHF
TRBJ2-1 TRBV19 NA many TGTGCCAGTAGTCCCTCGGGACTGCCGTACAATGAGCAGTTCTTC CASSPSGLPYNEQFF
TRBJ1-4 TRBV2 NA many TGTGCCAGCAGTGAGAAAGAGGGTTTGGGAGAAAAACTGTTTTTT CASSEKEGLGEKLFF
TRBJ2-1 TRBV12-3/TRBV12-4 NA many TGTGCCAGCAGTTTTGGCTATTCCCCCAATGAGCAGTTCTTC CASSFGYSPNEQFF
TRBJ2-3 TRBV20-1 NA many TGCAGTGCTTCTGTCCCGGGCCCTAGCACAGATACGCAGTATTTT CSASVPGPSTDTQYF
TRBJ2-7 TRBV7-8 NA medium-sized TGTGCCAGCAGCCAACTCGGGCCCGCGTTCTACGAGCAGTACTTC CASSQLGPAFYEQYF
TRBJ1-1 TRBV19 NA NA TGTGCCACCGGGGACGGGAACACTGAAGCTTTCTTT CATGDGNTEAFF
TRBJ1-2 TRBV12-3/TRBV12-4 NA few TGTGCCAGCAGGGGCGTGGGGCCCCCCCCCCTCTATGGCTACACCTTC CASRGVGPPPLYGYTF
TRBJ2-2 TRBV5-6 TRBD2 NA TGTGCCAGCAGCCCGGGACTAGAGGACACCGGGGAGCTGTTTTTT CASSPGLEDTGELFF
TRBJ2-2 TRBV19 NA NA TGTGCCAGTAGTATAGGCGCGGGTACCGGGGAGCTGTTTTTT CASSIGAGTGELFF
TRBJ2-3 TRBV7-9 NA NA TGTGCCAGCAGCTTAGGGCTAGCAGATACGCAGTATTTT CASSLGLADTQYF
TRBJ2-1 TRBV12-3/TRBV12-4 NA NA TGTGCCAGCAGTCCGAGCGTCCGCCGGGGCAATGAGCAGTTCTTC CASSPSVRRGNEQFF
TRBJ1-1 TRBV5-1 NA few TGCGCCAGCAGCTTGTCTGGGGCGGGCACTGAAGCTTTCTTT CASSLSGAGTEAFF
TRBJ2-3 TRBV2 TRBD2 many TGTGCCAGCATTAGACGGACTAGCGGGGGGGCGGATACGCAGTATTTT CASIRRTSGGADTQYF
TRBJ2-2 TRBV6-2/TRBV6-3 NA NA TGTGCCAGCAGTTATTTAAACACCGGGGAGCTGTTTTTT CASSYLNTGELFF
TRBJ1-5 TRBV30 NA few TGTGCCTGGAGTGTAGCAGACTATAGCAATCAGCCCCAGCATTTT CAWSVADYSNQPQHF
TRBJ2-3 TRBV12-3/TRBV12-4 NA many TGTGCCAGCAGCCCCCCCAGCAGGGTCAGACACACAGATACGCAGTATTTT CASSPPSRVRHTDTQYF
TRBJ1-1 TRBV20-1 NA many TGCAGTGCTCGCACCTCGGAGGGAGACACTGAAGCTTTCTTT CSARTSEGDTEAFF
TRBJ2-4 TRBV12-3/TRBV12-4 TRBD2 NA TGTGCCAGCAGGGGACTAGCGGGAGATGATTACTTC CASRGLAGDDYF
TRBJ1-4 TRBV29-1 TRBD1 many TGCAGCGTTGACATCGGGACAGGGTTTCAAAAACTGTTTTTT CSVDIGTGFQKLFF
TRBJ1-1 TRBV20-1 NA many TGCAGTGCTGACCTTCCTATGAACACTGAAGCTTTCTTT CSADLPMNTEAFF